The present entry profiles one T cell receptor (beta chain) with its context. The record originates from a study of blood T cell repertoires in COVID-19. Overall study context: The study drew acute and convalescent COVID-19 samples from the United States, Italy and Spain. The analysed material was cDNA or gDNA that came from T cells, B-cell-depleted T cells, or PBMCs.

Profiled with immunoSEQ multiplex PCR; TCRdb holds only in-frame clones, not every one. The table lists approximately 120,000 clones, approximately 90% of them singletons, with about 20% in the top ten. V was clipped by 7 bases and J by 3 bases, with 19 bases between them. CDR3 size: 14 residues. CDR1 and CDR2 from the germline V gene are SQVTM and ANQGSEA. Sequencing used peripheral blood. This TCR was sampled from a human donor with acute or convalescent COVID-19. The donor label of this sample is uncertain. The rearrangement links TRBV29-1 to TRBJ2-7; the D gene is possibly TRBD2 (6 bases). CDR3 in DNA: TGCAGCGCCAGTCCAGGAGGGCTCGGCTACGAGCAGTACTTC. Translating it yields CSASPGGLGYEQYF.